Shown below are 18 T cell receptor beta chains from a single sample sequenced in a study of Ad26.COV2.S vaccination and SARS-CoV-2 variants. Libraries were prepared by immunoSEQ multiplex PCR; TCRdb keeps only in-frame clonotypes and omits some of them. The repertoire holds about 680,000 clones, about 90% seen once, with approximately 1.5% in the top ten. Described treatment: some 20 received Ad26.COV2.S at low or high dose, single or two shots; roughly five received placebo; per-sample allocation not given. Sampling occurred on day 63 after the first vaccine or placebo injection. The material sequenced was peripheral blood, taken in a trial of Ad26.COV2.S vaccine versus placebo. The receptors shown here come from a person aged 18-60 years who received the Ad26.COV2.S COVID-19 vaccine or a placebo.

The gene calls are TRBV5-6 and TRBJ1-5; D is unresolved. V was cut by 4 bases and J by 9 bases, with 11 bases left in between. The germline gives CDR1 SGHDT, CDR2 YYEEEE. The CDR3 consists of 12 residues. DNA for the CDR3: TGTGCCAGCAGCCTACCACCCGGGCCCCAGCATTTT. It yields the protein CASSLPPGPQHF.

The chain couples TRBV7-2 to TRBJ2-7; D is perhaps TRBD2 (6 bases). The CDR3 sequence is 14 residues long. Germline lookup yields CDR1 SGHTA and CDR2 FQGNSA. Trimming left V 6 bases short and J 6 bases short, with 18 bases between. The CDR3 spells CASRRTEGRFEQYF. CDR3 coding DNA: TGTGCCAGCAGACGGACGGAGGGCAGGTTCGAGCAGTACTTC.

CDR3 sequence: CSASEGSLSNYGYTF. The CDR3 DNA reads as TGCAGTGCTAGTGAGGGCAGTTTATCTAACTATGGCTACACCTTC. V is TRBV20-1 and J is TRBJ1-2; D unclear. The V gene's germline CDR1 is DFQATT and CDR2 SNEGSKA (reference sequence). The CDR3 totals 15 residues. Trimming took off 3 bases at V and 0 bases at J, with 14 bases between the two ends.

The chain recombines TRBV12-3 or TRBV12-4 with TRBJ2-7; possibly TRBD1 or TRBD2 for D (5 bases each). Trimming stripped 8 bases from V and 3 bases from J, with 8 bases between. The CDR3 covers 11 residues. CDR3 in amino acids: CASGDRYEQYF. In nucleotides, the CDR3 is TGTGCCAGCGGGGACCGCTACGAGCAGTACTTC.

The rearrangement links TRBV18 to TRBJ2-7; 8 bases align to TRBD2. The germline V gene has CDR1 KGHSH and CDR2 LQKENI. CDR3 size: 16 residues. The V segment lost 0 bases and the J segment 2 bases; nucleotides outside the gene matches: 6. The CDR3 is CASSPPVGSGAYEQYF. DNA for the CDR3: TGTGCCAGCTCACCACCGGTGGGTAGCGGGGCCTACGAGCAGTACTTC.

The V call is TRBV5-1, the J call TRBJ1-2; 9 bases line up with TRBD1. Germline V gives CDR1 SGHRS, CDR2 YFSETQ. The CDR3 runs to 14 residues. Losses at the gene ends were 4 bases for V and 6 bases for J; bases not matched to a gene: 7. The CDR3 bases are TGCGCCAGCAGCCGAGACAGGGGGGAAAATGGCTACACCTTC. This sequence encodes CASSRDRGENGYTF. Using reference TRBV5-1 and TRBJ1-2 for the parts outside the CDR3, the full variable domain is KAGVTQTPRYLIKTRGQQVTLSCSPISGHRSVSWYQQTPGQGLQFLFEYFSETQRNKGNFPGRFSGRQFSNSRSEMNVSTLELGDSALYLCASSRDRGENGYTFGSGTRLTVV.

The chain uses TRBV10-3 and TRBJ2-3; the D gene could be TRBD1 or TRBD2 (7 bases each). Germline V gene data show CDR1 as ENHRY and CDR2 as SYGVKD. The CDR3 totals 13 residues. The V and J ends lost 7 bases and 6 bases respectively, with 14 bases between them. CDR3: CAITGGALDTQYF. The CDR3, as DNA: TGTGCCATCACAGGGGGGGCCCTCGATACGCAGTATTTT.

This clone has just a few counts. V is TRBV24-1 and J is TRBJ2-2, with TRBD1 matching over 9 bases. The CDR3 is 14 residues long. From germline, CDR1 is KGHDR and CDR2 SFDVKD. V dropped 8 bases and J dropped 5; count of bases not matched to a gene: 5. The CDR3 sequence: CATMGGQGTGELFF. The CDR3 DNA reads TGTGCCACCATGGGGGGACAGGGAACCGGGGAGCTGTTTTTT.

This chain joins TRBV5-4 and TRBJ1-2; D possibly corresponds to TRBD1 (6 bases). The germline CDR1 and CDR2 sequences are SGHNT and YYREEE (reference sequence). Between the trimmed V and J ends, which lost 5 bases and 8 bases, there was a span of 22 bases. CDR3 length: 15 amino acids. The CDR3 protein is CASSQDQQGFQGYTF. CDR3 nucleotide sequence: TGTGCCAGCAGTCAAGATCAACAGGGTTTCCAGGGCTACACCTTC.

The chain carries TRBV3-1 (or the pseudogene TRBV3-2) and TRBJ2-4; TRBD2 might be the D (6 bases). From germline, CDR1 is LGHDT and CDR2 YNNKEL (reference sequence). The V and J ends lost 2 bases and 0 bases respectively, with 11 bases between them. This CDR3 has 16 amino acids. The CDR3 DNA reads TGTGCCAGCAGCCAATCGGGACTCCTAGCCAAAAACATTCAGTACTTC. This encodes CASSQSGLLAKNIQYF.

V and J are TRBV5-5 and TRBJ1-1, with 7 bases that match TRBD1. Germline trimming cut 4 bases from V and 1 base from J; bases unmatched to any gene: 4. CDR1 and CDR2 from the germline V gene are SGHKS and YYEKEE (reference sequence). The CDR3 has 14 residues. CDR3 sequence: CASSIGQANTEAFF. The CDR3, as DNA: TGTGCCAGCAGCATCGGACAGGCGAACACTGAAGCTTTCTTT.

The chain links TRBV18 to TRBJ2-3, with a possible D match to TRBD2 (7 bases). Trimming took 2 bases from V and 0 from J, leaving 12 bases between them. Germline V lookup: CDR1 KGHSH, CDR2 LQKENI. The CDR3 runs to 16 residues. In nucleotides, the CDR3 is TGTGCCAGCTCACCATTGGGGGGGCTCAGCACAGATACGCAGTATTTT. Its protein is CASSPLGGLSTDTQYF.

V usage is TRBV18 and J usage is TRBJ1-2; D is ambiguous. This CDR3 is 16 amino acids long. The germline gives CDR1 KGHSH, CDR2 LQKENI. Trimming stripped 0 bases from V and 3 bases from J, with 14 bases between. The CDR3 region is CASSPPPGERYYGYTF. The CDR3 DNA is TGTGCCAGCTCACCACCGCCGGGAGAGAGGTACTATGGCTACACCTTC.

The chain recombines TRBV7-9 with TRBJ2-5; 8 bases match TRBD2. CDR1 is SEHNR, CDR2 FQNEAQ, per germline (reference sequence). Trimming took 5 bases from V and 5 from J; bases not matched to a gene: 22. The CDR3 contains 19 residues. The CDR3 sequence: CASSPVRGSGRVQAETQYF. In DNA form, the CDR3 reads TGTGCCAGCAGCCCCGTAAGGGGGAGCGGGAGAGTGCAGGCGGAGACCCAGTACTTC.

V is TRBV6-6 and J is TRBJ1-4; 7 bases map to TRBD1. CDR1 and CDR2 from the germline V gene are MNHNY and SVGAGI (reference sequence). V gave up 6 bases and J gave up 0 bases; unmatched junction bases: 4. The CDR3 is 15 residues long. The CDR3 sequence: CASRRDSTTNEKLFF. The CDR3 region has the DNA TGTGCCAGCAGGAGGGACAGCACAACTAATGAAAAACTGTTTTTT.

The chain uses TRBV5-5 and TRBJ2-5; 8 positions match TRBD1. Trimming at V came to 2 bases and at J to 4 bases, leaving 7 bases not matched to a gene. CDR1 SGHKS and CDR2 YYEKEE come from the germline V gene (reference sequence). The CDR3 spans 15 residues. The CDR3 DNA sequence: TGTGCCAGCAGCTTTGGACAGGGACCGCGAGAGACCCAGTACTTC. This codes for CASSFGQGPRETQYF. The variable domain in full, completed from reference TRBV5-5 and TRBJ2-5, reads DAGVTQSPTHLIKTRGQQVTLRCSPISGHKSVSWYQQVLGQGPQFIFQYYEKEERGRGNFPDRFSARQFPNYSSELNVNALLLGDSALYLCASSFGQGPRETQYFGPGTRLLVL.

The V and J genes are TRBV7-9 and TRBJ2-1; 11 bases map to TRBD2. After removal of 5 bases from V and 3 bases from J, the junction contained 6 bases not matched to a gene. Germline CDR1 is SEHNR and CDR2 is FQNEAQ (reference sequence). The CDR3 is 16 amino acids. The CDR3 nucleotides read TGTGCCAGCAGCCGCTCCGGGACTAGCGGCTACAATGAGCAGTTCTTC. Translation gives CASSRSGTSGYNEQFF.

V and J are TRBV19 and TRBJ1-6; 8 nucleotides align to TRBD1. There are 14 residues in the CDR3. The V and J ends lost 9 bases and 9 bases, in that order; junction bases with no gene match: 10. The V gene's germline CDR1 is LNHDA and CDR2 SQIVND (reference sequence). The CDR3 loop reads CASHSGTGLSPLHF. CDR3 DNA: TGTGCCAGCCATTCCGGGACAGGTCTTTCACCCCTCCACTTT.